One sample yielded the 29 T cell receptor beta chains listed below, sequenced in a study of blood T cell repertoires in COVID-19. TCRdb keeps only in-frame clones here, not all; method: immunoSEQ multiplex PCR. In the table there are 200,000 to 300,000 clones, roughly 79% of which are singletons. Material for sequencing was peripheral blood. Source of these receptors: a woman aged 80 or older with COVID-19, enrolled during active disease.

Concerning this clone: Other DNA sequences within the sample encode an identical CDR3. The chain joins TRBV18 to TRBJ1-2; TRBD1 agrees at 7 bases. V shed 1 base, J shed 0 bases, and the junction held 2 bases outside the gene matches. The CDR3 has 15 residues. Per the germline V gene, CDR1 is KGHSH and CDR2 is LQKENI. The CDR3 reads CASSPLDRANYGYTF. For the CDR3, the DNA is TGTGCCAGCTCACCACTAGACAGGGCTAACTATGGCTACACCTTC.

The chain employs TRBV7-2 and TRBJ2-1, with D unclear. This CDR3 has 11 amino acids. Germline CDR1 and CDR2: SGHTA and FQGNSA. Trimming removed 5 bases at V and 8 bases at J, with 7 bases between. In DNA form, the CDR3 reads TGTGCCAGCAGCCCTCTTTATGAGCAGTTCTTC. Protein product: CASSPLYEQFF.

The V call is TRBV30, the J call TRBJ2-5, with 7 bases matching TRBD1. With 2 bases clipped from V and 4 bases from J, the junction kept 7 bases outside the gene matches. Germline CDR1 and CDR2: GTSNPN and SVGIG (reference sequence). CDR3 size: 14 residues. CDR3 bases: TGTGCCTGGAGTTCGACAGGGAAGATAGAGACCCAGTACTTC. Its protein product is CAWSSTGKIETQYF.

Only one count was recorded for this clone. V gene TRBV5-1 combines with J gene TRBJ1-1, with D maybe TRBD1 (5 bases). The germline V and J ends were trimmed by 4 bases and 0 bases, with 7 bases remaining between them. The CDR3 totals 13 residues. Looked up from germline, CDR1 is SGHRS and CDR2 is YFSETQ. CDR3 protein: CASSIQVNTEAFF. The DNA for the CDR3 is TGCGCCAGCAGCATACAGGTGAACACTGAAGCTTTCTTT.

The chain uses TRBV6-4 and TRBJ1-1; 7 bases fit TRBD1. This CDR3 is built from 14 residues. Germline loops: CDR1 MRHNA, CDR2 SNTAGT. The junction had 9 bases not matched to a gene; V was cut back by 6 bases and J by 5 bases. Written as DNA, the CDR3 is TGTGCCAGCAGCCAGACAGGGAAGGTGACTGAAGCTTTCTTT. As protein: CASSQTGKVTEAFF.

V usage is TRBV27 and J usage is TRBJ1-3, with unresolved D. V was clipped by 5 bases and J by 0 bases, with 5 bases between them. The germline V gene has CDR1 MNHEY and CDR2 SMNVEV (reference sequence). This CDR3 comprises 13 residues. In DNA, the CDR3 is TGTGCCAGCAGTCCACTCTCTGGAAACACCATATATTTT. This encodes CASSPLSGNTIYF.

The chain has TRBV2 and TRBJ1-1, with a weak D call TRBD1 (6 bases). V was pared by 7 bases and J by 8 bases, with 17 bases between. This CDR3 spans 13 amino acids. The germline V gene encodes CDR1 SNHLY and CDR2 FYNNEI. CDR3: CASTRDWTAEAFF. The CDR3 nucleotides are TGTGCCAGCACCAGAGACTGGACAGCAGAAGCTTTCTTT.

V and J are TRBV5-4 and TRBJ2-2, with 7 positions matching TRBD2. Trimming took 4 bases from V and 2 from J; bases not matched to a gene: 5. Germline CDR1 reads SGHNT; CDR2 reads YYREEE (reference sequence). The CDR3 covers 15 residues. The CDR3 region has the DNA TGTGCCAGCAGCCAAACTAGCGCCAACACCGGGGAGCTGTTTTTT. This gives the protein CASSQTSANTGELFF.

The chain has TRBV7-2 and TRBJ2-2; a possible D gene is TRBD1 (6 bases). The germline V gene has CDR1 SGHTA and CDR2 FQGNSA. The CDR3 is 14 amino acids. Between the trimmed V and J ends, which lost 6 bases and 1 base, there was a span of 9 bases. CDR3 protein: CASRMTGNTGELFF. The CDR3 nucleotides read TGTGCCAGCAGGATGACAGGGAACACCGGGGAGCTGTTTTTT.

The chain combines TRBV5-1 with TRBJ1-1; D unclear. CDR1 is SGHRS and CDR2 is YFSETQ in the germline V gene. The V and J ends lost 0 bases and 7 bases respectively, with 7 bases between them. The length of the CDR3 is 12 residues. Here the CDR3 reads CASSLERGEAFF. The CDR3 bases are TGCGCCAGCAGCTTGGAACGAGGTGAAGCTTTCTTT.

The chain carries TRBV5-1 and TRBJ2-2, with D uncertain. Trimming took off 3 bases at V and 5 bases at J, with 11 bases between the two ends. CDR1 and CDR2 from the germline V gene are SGHRS and YFSETQ. The CDR3 length is 14 residues. The CDR3 is CASSSYALTGELFF. The CDR3 DNA sequence: TGCGCCAGCAGCTCCTACGCCTTAACCGGGGAGCTGTTTTTT.

The rearrangement joins TRBV5-4 to TRBJ2-7, with no clear D. V lost 0 bases and J 6 bases, leaving 10 bases between the germline ends. The germline CDR1 and CDR2 sequences are SGHNT and YYREEE (reference sequence). The CDR3 runs 13 residues. The CDR3 nucleotides read TGTGCCAGCAGCTTGGTTGGCACAGTCGAGCAGTACTTC. Translating it yields CASSLVGTVEQYF.

V and J are TRBV2 and TRBJ2-7, with 10 bases matching TRBD1. The V gene's germline CDR1 is SNHLY and CDR2 FYNNEI. The J segment lost 2 bases and the V segment lost 8 bases, leaving 6 bases of the junction unmatched. The CDR3 covers 14 residues. CDR3 DNA: TGTGCCAGCCGCAAGGACAGGGGGGCCTACGAGCAGTACTTC. It is translated as CASRKDRGAYEQYF.

This clone was observed once. The chain combines TRBV6-5 with TRBJ2-3; TRBD2 matches 10 bases. CDR1 is MNHEY, CDR2 SVGAGI, per germline. This CDR3 contains 16 residues. The junction had 8 bases not matched to a gene; V was cut back by 4 bases and J by 4 bases. CDR3 loop: CASSSNIAGGSDTQYF. The CDR3 bases are TGTGCCAGCAGTTCCAATATAGCGGGAGGATCAGATACGCAGTATTTT.

This chain links TRBV2 with TRBJ1-5, with 8 bases lining up with TRBD1. Germline CDR1 reads SNHLY; CDR2 reads FYNNEI. V lost 2 bases and J lost 6; bases outside the gene matches: 6. The CDR3 runs 15 residues. The DNA for the CDR3 is TGTGCCAGCAGTGAAAGCGCAGGGGGCGGTCAGCCCCAGCATTTT. It encodes CASSESAGGGQPQHF.

This rearrangement joins TRBV6-5 to TRBJ2-7, with a tentative D call TRBD1 (5 bases). Germline V lookup: CDR1 MNHEY, CDR2 SVGAGI. Trimming left V 3 bases short and J 7 bases short, with 10 bases between. CDR3 length: 12 amino acids. For the CDR3, the DNA is TGTGCCAGCAGTTATCAGGGTCTGGAGCAGTACTTC. Protein sequence: CASSYQGLEQYF.

The V gene is TRBV7-9, the J gene TRBJ2-1, with D possibly TRBD1 on 5 matching bases. V shed 5 bases and J shed 0 bases, with 11 bases lying between them. CDR3 length: 15 residues. Per germline, CDR1 SEHNR and CDR2 FQNEAQ (reference sequence). The CDR3 sequence is CASSPDKFSYNEQFF. The CDR3 coding sequence is TGTGCCAGCAGCCCGGACAAATTCTCCTACAATGAGCAGTTCTTC.

The chain combines TRBV5-6 with TRBJ2-3; the match to TRBD2 covers 10 bases. Germline V lookup: CDR1 SGHDT, CDR2 YYEEEE. The CDR3 is 15 amino acids. J lost 4 bases, V lost 1 base, and 3 bases had no gene match. For the CDR3, the DNA is TGTGCCAGCAGCTTGAAACTAGCGGGATCAGATACGCAGTATTTT. Amino acid sequence: CASSLKLAGSDTQYF. The whole variable domain, filled in from reference TRBV5-6 and TRBJ2-3, reads DAGVTQSPTHLIKTRGQQVTLRCSPKSGHDTVSWYQQALGQGPQFIFQYYEEEERQRGNFPDRFSGHQFPNYSSELNVNALLLGDSALYLCASSLKLAGSDTQYFGPGTRLTVL.

This clone has only a few counts. The chain carries TRBV5-1 and TRBJ1-2; D perhaps matches TRBD1 (6 bases). This CDR3 contains 15 residues. CDR1 SGHRS and CDR2 YFSETQ come from the germline V gene. V was pared by 3 bases and J by 5 bases, with 17 bases between. CDR3 sequence: CASSSGGGPWYGYTF. CDR3 coding DNA: TGCGCCAGCAGCTCCGGGGGGGGCCCGTGGTATGGCTACACCTTC.

The chain uses TRBV4-1 and TRBJ2-7; weak D call: TRBD1 (5 bases). V was clipped by 8 bases and J by 7 bases, with 18 bases between them. This CDR3 is built from 13 residues. The V gene's germline CDR1 is MGHRA and CDR2 YSYEKL. DNA for the CDR3: TGCGCCAGCCGCCGCACAGGTCGAACGGAGCAGTACTTC. Its protein product is CASRRTGRTEQYF.

The CDR3 bases are TGCGCCAGCACAAATACCGGGACAGGGAGGATCGGGGAGCTGTTTTTT. Its protein product is CASTNTGTGRIGELFF. V is TRBV5-1 and J is TRBJ2-2; 9 nucleotides agree with TRBD1. With V trimmed by 6 bases and J by 7 bases, 13 bases remained unmatched. Germline CDR1 and CDR2: SGHRS and YFSETQ. The CDR3 sequence is 16 residues long. Variable domain in full (rest from reference TRBV5-1 and TRBJ2-2): KAGVTQTPRYLIKTRGQQVTLSCSPISGHRSVSWYQQTPGQGLQFLFEYFSETQRNKGNFPGRFSGRQFSNSRSEMNVSTLELGDSALYLCASTNTGTGRIGELFFGEGSRLTVL.

The chain has TRBV27 and TRBJ1-2, with 8 positions matching TRBD1. From germline, CDR1 is MNHEY and CDR2 SMNVEV (reference sequence). The CDR3 totals 16 residues. V shed 1 base and J 5 bases; nucleotides not matched to a gene: 9. The CDR3: CASSLLAQGALYGYTF. Here the CDR3 DNA reads TGTGCCAGCAGTTTATTAGCCCAGGGGGCTTTGTATGGCTACACCTTC.

The gene calls are TRBV18 and TRBJ1-2; weak D call: TRBD1 (6 bases). There are 14 residues in the CDR3. V was cut by 2 bases and J by 5 bases, with 12 bases left in between. Germline V gene sequence: CDR1 KGHSH, CDR2 LQKENI. The CDR3 region has the DNA TGTGCCAGCTCACCAAGGACAGAACTTTATGGCTACACCTTC. As protein: CASSPRTELYGYTF.

Note on this clone: A junction boundary mismatches the germline segment, possibly from a read error. At the DNA level, this CDR3 is encoded by other sequences in the same sample as well. The rearrangement links TRBV28 to TRBJ1-5; D gene unclear. CDR3 size: 12 residues. In germline, CDR1 is MDHEN, CDR2 SYDVKM. In DNA, the CDR3 is TGCGCCACCGCCGGGGTAAATCAGCCCCAGCATTTT. Its protein product is CATAGVNQPQHF.

The chain recombines TRBV9 with TRBJ1-5; D unclear. Deletions cut 3 bases from V and 4 bases from J, with 14 bases between. Germline loops: CDR1 SGDLS, CDR2 YYNGEE. This CDR3 region has 15 residues. The CDR3 spells CASSAGRVRNQPQHF. CDR3 DNA sequence: TGTGCCAGCAGCGCTGGGCGGGTCCGTAATCAGCCCCAGCATTTT.

This clone was observed a single time. The chain combines TRBV7-9 with TRBJ2-2, with D hard to call. V lost 3 bases to trimming and J lost 6 bases, with 11 bases between them. CDR3 size: 14 residues. The V gene's germline CDR1 is SEHNR and CDR2 FQNEAQ (reference sequence). CDR3 residues: CASSFRQGPGELFF. CDR3 nucleotides: TGTGCCAGCAGCTTCAGACAAGGCCCCGGGGAGCTGTTTTTT.

This clone has ten or more counts. The chain links TRBV28 to TRBJ1-1, with 8 bases matching TRBD1. V was clipped by 2 bases and J by 3 bases; unmatched bases: 8. Germline CDR1 MDHEN, CDR2 SYDVKM. The CDR3 consists of 16 residues. CDR3: CASSLTLTGEDTEAFF. The CDR3 nucleotides read TGTGCCAGCAGTTTAACCCTGACAGGGGAGGACACTGAAGCTTTCTTT.

The rearrangement joins TRBV28 to TRBJ1-1, with TRBD1 matching over 8 bases. The CDR3 contains 12 residues. Germline CDR1 MDHEN, CDR2 SYDVKM. Trimming cost V 5 bases and J 6 bases; bases outside gene matches: 2. The CDR3 bases are TGTGCCAGCAGTCCGGGACAGGCTGAAGCTTTCTTT. Translation gives CASSPGQAEAFF.

The rearrangement joins TRBV5-6 to TRBJ2-1; 12 nucleotides agree with TRBD1. The J segment lost 7 bases and the V segment lost 4 bases, leaving 9 bases of the junction unmatched. Germline V CDR1 and CDR2: SGHDT, YYEEEE. This CDR3 has 16 residues. CDR3 region: CASSGGTGGRRNEQFF. The CDR3 region has the DNA TGTGCCAGCAGCGGGGGGACAGGGGGCCGGAGGAATGAGCAGTTCTTC.